This T cell receptor beta chain originates from a study of sequential checkpoint blockade in melanoma. The germline V gene has CDR1 SGHNT and CDR2 YYREEE (reference sequence). The CDR3 sequence is 15 residues long. J lost 2 bases, V lost 0 bases, and 3 bases had no gene match. TCRdb's copy holds only in-frame clones and misses some; the assay was immunoSEQ multiplex PCR. The table has approximately 34,000 clones, approximately 84% seen once. Sample treatment: randomized to nivolumab then ipilimumab (arm A) or the reverse (arm B). No patient had prior DNA-damaging chemotherapy. PBMC sorting kept live CD3+CD8+ cells without CD19 or CD56.

This chain links TRBV5-4 with TRBJ2-7, with 9 bases matching TRBD1. This sequence originates from a human donor with melanoma. This specimen consisted of CD8+ T cells sorted from blood (inferred from file names), obtained from a patient given nivolumab and ipilimumab in sequence. The CDR3, as DNA: TGTGCCAGCAGCTTGGGAGGGACAGGGACCTACGAGCAGTACTTC. This gives the protein CASSLGGTGTYEQYF.